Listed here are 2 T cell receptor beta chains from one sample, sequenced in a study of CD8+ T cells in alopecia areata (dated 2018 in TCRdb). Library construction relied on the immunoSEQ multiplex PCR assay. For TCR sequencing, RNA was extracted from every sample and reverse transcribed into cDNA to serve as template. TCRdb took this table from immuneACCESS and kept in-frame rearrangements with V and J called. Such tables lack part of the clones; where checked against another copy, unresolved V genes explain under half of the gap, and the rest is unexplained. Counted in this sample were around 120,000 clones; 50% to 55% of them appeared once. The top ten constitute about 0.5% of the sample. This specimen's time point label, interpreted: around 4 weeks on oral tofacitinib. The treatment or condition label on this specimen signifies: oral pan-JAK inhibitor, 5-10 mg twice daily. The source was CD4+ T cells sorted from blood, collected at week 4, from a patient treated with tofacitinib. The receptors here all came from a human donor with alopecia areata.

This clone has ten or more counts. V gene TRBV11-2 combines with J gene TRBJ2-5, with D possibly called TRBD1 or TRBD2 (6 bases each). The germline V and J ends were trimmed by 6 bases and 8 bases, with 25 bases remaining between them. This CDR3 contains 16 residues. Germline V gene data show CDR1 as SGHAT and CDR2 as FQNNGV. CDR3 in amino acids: CASSQLPGGTSRTQYF. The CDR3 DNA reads TGTGCCAGCAGTCAACTCCCCGGGGGCACTAGCAGAACCCAGTACTTC.

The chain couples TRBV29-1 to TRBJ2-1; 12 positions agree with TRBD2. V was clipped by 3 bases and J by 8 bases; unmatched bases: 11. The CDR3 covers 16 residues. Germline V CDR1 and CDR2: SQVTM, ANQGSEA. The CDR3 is CSVEKLAGGRGDEQFF. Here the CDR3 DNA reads TGCAGCGTTGAGAAACTAGCGGGGGGTCGAGGCGATGAGCAGTTCTTC.